Ten or more counts support the clone carrying this T cell receptor beta chain. What it recognizes is unknown. This record belongs to a study of early T cells in non-severe SARS-CoV-2 infection. General study results and limits: A preference for anti-spike CD8 responses marked VDJdb matching, which missed private and CD4 specificities.

The CDR3 consists of 15 residues. J was trimmed by 0 bases and V by 4 bases; bases with no gene match: 5. Germline V gives CDR1 SNHLY, CDR2 FYNNEI. Unique molecular identifiers were added to individual cDNA molecules. TCRdb re-called the 5' RACE reads with MiXCR, one entry per CDR3 protein. This table has about 97,000 distinct CDR3 sequences, around 13% appearing once. This chain joins TRBV2 and TRBJ2-5; 7 bases are a match to TRBD2. This TCR was recovered from an adult who was a healthcare worker with PCR-confirmed SARS-CoV-2 infection or an uninfected control (not recorded which). Sequencing was done on a sample of whole blood. The CDR3 nucleotides are TGTGCCAGCAGTGGGGAACTAGCGAACCAAGAGACCCAGTACTTC. Translated: CASSGELANQETQYF. Combining the CDR3 with reference TRBV2 and TRBJ2-5 gives the whole variable domain EPEVTQTPSHQVTQMGQEVILRCVPISNHLYFYWYRQILGQKVEFLVSFYNNEISEKSEIFDDQFSVERPDGSNFTLKIRSTKLEDSAMYFCASSGELANQETQYFGPGTRLLVL.